Presented here are 2 T cell receptor beta chains from one specimen sequenced in a study of T cell repertoires in cytomegalovirus infection. TCRdb called the reads again in MiXCR, with one record for every CDR3 protein. Of fewer than 700,000 distinct CDR3 sequences listed, 20% to 25% are singletons. Sample: CD8+ T cells from PBMCs. These receptors came from a human donor in good health (CMV status not recorded). Some clones in this sample may be carry-over from other donors' samples.

The rearrangement uses TRBV2 and TRBJ2-2; D is ambiguous. CDR3 length: 10 amino acids. CDR1 SNHLY and CDR2 FYNNEI come from the germline V gene. Between the trimmed V and J ends, which lost 10 bases and 8 bases, there was a span of 8 bases. In DNA form, the CDR3 reads TGTGCCACCTTTCGAGGGGAGCTGTTTTTT. Encoded protein: CATFRGELFF.

The gene calls are TRBV9 and TRBJ2-3, with D possibly being TRBD1 (6 bases). Germline assignment: CDR1 SGDLS and CDR2 YYNGEE. CDR3 length: 16 residues. Trimming took off 0 bases at V and 4 bases at J, with 15 bases between the two ends. The CDR3 loop is CASSVVSRGSADTQYF. In nucleotides, the CDR3 is TGTGCCAGCAGCGTAGTAAGCAGGGGTTCGGCAGATACGCAGTATTTT.